Detailed here is one TCR beta chain. The antigen is not known. The source of the sample is a study of a mutant IDH1 vaccine in newly diagnosed glioma. Time point defined: week 11, during vaccination. In every dose of vaccine, 300 ug of mutant IDH1 20-mer peptide was given alongside topical imiquimod. CDR1 SQVTM and CDR2 ANQGSEA come from the germline V gene. This CDR3 spans 13 amino acids. Produced via immunoSEQ multiplex PCR; TCRdb's table is partial and in-frame only. The sample lists tens of thousands of clones, roughly 70% occurring once. This sequence joins TRBV29-1 and TRBJ1-1; 8 bases map to TRBD1. The sequence was obtained from a man between 18 and 35 years old with glioma. Some clones in this sample may be carry-over from other donors' samples. The sequencing used peripheral blood mononuclear cells (PBMCs), collected from a glioma patient whose treatment included an IDH1 peptide vaccine. The CDR3 DNA sequence: TGCGGCTTACGGACAGGGATCGTCACTGAAGCTTTCTTT. It specifies CGLRTGIVTEAFF.